This entry is about one T cell receptor beta chain. Its antigen remains unidentified. Trimming at V came to 5 bases and at J to 4 bases, leaving 7 bases not matched to a gene. Germline V lookup: CDR1 SGHTA, CDR2 FQGNSA. CDR3 length: 15 residues. The record originates from a study of shared clonotypes between healthy human individuals. Per the authors' pipeline: From ImmunoSEQ came sequences covering only the junction and carrying no quality scores, so filtering differed. Method: immunoSEQ multiplex PCR; TCRdb's copy keeps in-frame clones and lacks some. Clone size and V and J calls were adopted from that table, with D and trimming inferred from the DNA. The sample holds roughly 1.5 million clones; about 98% are singletons and the top ten take approximately 0.44%. Recent vaccinations or acute infections were absent in the healthy HIV-negative adult donors. Study observations and caveats: Non-shared clonotypes showed lower generation probabilities than clonotypes common to all four donors.

This chain links TRBV7-2 with TRBJ2-3; 9 bases align to TRBD2. This TCR was recovered from a man aged 30 to 39 in good health. Sequencing used naive CD4+ T cells sorted from blood. Subset meaning: CD45RA+ positively selected. CDR3 nucleotide sequence: TGTGCCAGCAGCGTTAGCGGGAGCCGCCCAGATACGCAGTATTTT. Its translation: CASSVSGSRPDTQYF.